The 16 T cell receptor beta chains presented below share a single source sample, sequenced in a study of CD8+ T cells in alopecia areata (dated by TCRdb to the late 2010s). The library was obtained by the immunoSEQ multiplex PCR assay. For TCR sequencing, RNA was extracted from every sample and reverse transcribed into cDNA to serve as template. Here the immuneACCESS table is served through TCRdb, limited to in-frame sequences with V and J called. Missing clones are a known gap in these copies; in checked studies unresolved V genes cover under half, and the rest lacks a known reason. Within this sample are 95,000 to 150,000 clones, with 45% to 50% of them counted one time only. The top ten clonotypes cover under 12% of the sample. The sequenced material came from NKG2D-low CD8+ T cells sorted from blood. The meaning of the sample's cell subset or site label: sorted CD8+ NKG2D-low blood T cells. The receptor set was obtained from a human donor with alopecia areata.

The chain joins TRBV30 to TRBJ1-5; a weak D match, TRBD1 (5 bases). The CDR3 is 16 residues long. Germline V gives CDR1 GTSNPN, CDR2 SVGIG (reference sequence). The germline V and J ends were trimmed by 2 bases and 2 bases, with 16 bases remaining between them. CDR3 loop: CAWSTGLPTGNQPQHF. The CDR3 coding sequence is TGTGCCTGGAGTACGGGACTCCCAACGGGCAATCAGCCCCAGCATTTT.

The chain joins TRBV4-1 to TRBJ2-7; D remains ambiguous. Germline V CDR1 and CDR2: MGHRA, YSYEKL. Deletions cut 0 bases from V and 1 base from J, with 10 bases between. The CDR3 has 15 amino acids. The CDR3 loop is CASSQEPGLSYEQYF. CDR3 nucleotides: TGCGCCAGCAGCCAAGAGCCAGGCTTATCCTACGAGCAGTACTTC.

The rearrangement uses TRBV9 and TRBJ1-1; tentatively, D is TRBD1 (6 bases). There are 13 residues in the CDR3. Germline V CDR1 and CDR2: SGDLS, YYNGEE. Between the trimmed V and J ends, which lost 4 bases and 1 base, there was a span of 8 bases. The CDR3 loop is CASSKGQNTEAFF. The CDR3, as DNA: TGTGCCAGCAGCAAGGGACAGAACACTGAAGCTTTCTTT. Variable domain in full (rest from reference TRBV9 and TRBJ1-1): DSGVTQTPKHLITATGQRVTLRCSPRSGDLSVYWYQQSLDQGLQFLIQYYNGEERAKGNILERFSAQQFPDLHSELNLSSLELGDSALYFCASSKGQNTEAFFGQGTRLTVV.

This chain connects TRBV2 to TRBJ2-7; D gene ambiguous. Germline V gene sequence: CDR1 SNHLY, CDR2 FYNNEI. This CDR3 has 13 amino acids. V lost 6 bases to trimming and J lost 1 base, with 10 bases between them. CDR3 amino acids: CASSAKLSYEQYF. The DNA for the CDR3 is TGTGCCAGCAGCGCCAAGCTGTCCTACGAGCAGTACTTC.

The rearrangement links TRBV30 to TRBJ1-2; perhaps TRBD1 as D (6 bases). Between the trimmed V and J ends, which lost 4 bases and 4 bases, there was a span of 16 bases. CDR3 length: 14 amino acids. Per germline, CDR1 GTSNPN and CDR2 SVGIG (reference sequence). The chain's CDR3 is CAWNRWTDSYGYTF. The CDR3 DNA follows: TGTGCCTGGAATCGGTGGACAGATTCCTATGGCTACACCTTC.

This clone was counted only a few times. V gene TRBV5-1 combines with J gene TRBJ2-1; D gene ambiguous. The V end was cut by 0 bases, the J end by 5 bases, with 6 bases between. Germline V CDR1 and CDR2: SGHRS, YFSETQ. The CDR3 runs to 13 residues. CDR3 sequence: CASSLGLNNEQFF. The CDR3 region has the DNA TGCGCCAGCAGCTTGGGTCTTAACAATGAGCAGTTCTTC.

This clone was found once. This chain connects TRBV4-2 to TRBJ2-3; 11 nucleotides match TRBD2. The CDR3 loop spans 17 amino acids. Looked up from germline, CDR1 is LGHNA and CDR2 is YNFKEQ. J lost 2 bases, V lost 1 base, and 5 bases had no gene match. The CDR3 coding sequence is TGTGCCAGCAGCCAAGTGACTAGCGGGGTGACCACAGATACGCAGTATTTT. Translating gives CASSQVTSGVTTDTQYF.

The gene calls are TRBV9 and TRBJ2-3; D uncertain. The CDR3 runs to 15 residues. The V end lost 2 bases, the J end lost 2 bases, and 12 bases lay between the germline ends. Germline V gene lookup returns CDR1 SGDLS and CDR2 YYNGEE. The DNA of the CDR3 is TGTGCCAGCAGCGTCGATCGACTTTCCACAGATACGCAGTATTTT. The encoded protein is CASSVDRLSTDTQYF.

This clone was observed a few times. In DNA form, the CDR3 reads TGCAGCGTCACCAACCCGGGGGGGGCCCACGAGCAGTACTTC. Translating gives CSVTNPGGAHEQYF. This chain joins TRBV29-1 and TRBJ2-7; 8 bases agree with TRBD2. The germline V gene has CDR1 SQVTM and CDR2 ANQGSEA. V gave up 6 bases and J gave up 5 bases; unmatched junction bases: 12. The CDR3 is 14 residues long.

V usage is TRBV10-3 and J usage is TRBJ2-5, with D perhaps TRBD1 or TRBD2 (5 bases each). This CDR3 region has 15 residues. V dropped 3 bases and J dropped 3 bases, with 14 bases sitting between them. Looked up from germline, CDR1 is ENHRY and CDR2 is SYGVKD. CDR3 DNA: TGTGCCATCAGTGACGGGGCCTGGGGTAAAGAGACCCAGTACTTC. Protein: CAISDGAWGKETQYF.

The V and J genes are TRBV9 and TRBJ2-6, with 7 bases aligning to TRBD1. Germline V gene lookup returns CDR1 SGDLS and CDR2 YYNGEE. The CDR3 extends over 15 amino acids. The V gene end was trimmed by 0 bases and the J gene end by 15 bases; junction bases not matched to a gene: 12. The CDR3 region is CASSVAVGGIDGLTF. The CDR3 DNA reads TGTGCCAGCAGCGTAGCGGTAGGGGGCATAGATGGCCTGACTTTC.

The rearrangement links TRBV30 to TRBJ2-1; no reliable D call. In germline, CDR1 is GTSNPN, CDR2 SVGIG (reference sequence). This CDR3 comprises 14 residues. V lost 5 bases and J lost 2, with 13 bases in between. CDR3 bases: TGTGCCTGGCTCCCCTTAACAACCTACAATGAGCAGTTCTTC. Its protein is CAWLPLTTYNEQFF.

J is TRBJ2-5 and V is TRBV5-4, with 10 bases that match TRBD2. The germline gives CDR1 SGHNT, CDR2 YYREEE (reference sequence). With V trimmed by 0 bases and J by 4 bases, 9 bases remained unmatched. The CDR3 contains 17 residues. The CDR3 loop reads CASSLELSEREGETQYF. The CDR3 bases are TGTGCCAGCAGCTTGGAGCTCTCCGAGCGGGAGGGAGAGACCCAGTACTTC.

This chain links TRBV29-1 with TRBJ2-7; TRBD1 agrees at 11 bases. In germline, CDR1 is SQVTM, CDR2 ANQGSEA. This CDR3 spans 14 amino acids. The J segment lost 3 bases and the V segment lost 6 bases, leaving 7 bases of the junction unmatched. The CDR3: CSVTPGTGGYEQYF. The DNA for the CDR3 is TGCAGCGTGACCCCTGGGACAGGGGGCTACGAGCAGTACTTC.

This chain uses TRBV28 with TRBJ2-2, with D uncertain. Germline CDR1 is MDHEN and CDR2 is SYDVKM. The CDR3 is 13 amino acids. Trimming took off 7 bases at V and 4 bases at J, with 10 bases between the two ends. The CDR3 DNA sequence: TGTGCCAGCACACCGGACGTCACCGGGGAGCTGTTTTTT. Translation gives CASTPDVTGELFF.

This clone was seen only once. This rearrangement joins TRBV29-1 to TRBJ1-2; 12 bases map to TRBD1. The CDR3 consists of 16 residues. The V gene's germline CDR1 is SQVTM and CDR2 ANQGSEA. The J segment lost 4 bases and the V segment lost 1 base, leaving 7 bases of the junction unmatched. CDR3 protein: CSVEVWDRGRFYGYTF. The CDR3 nucleotides are TGCAGCGTTGAAGTATGGGACAGGGGGCGCTTCTATGGCTACACCTTC.